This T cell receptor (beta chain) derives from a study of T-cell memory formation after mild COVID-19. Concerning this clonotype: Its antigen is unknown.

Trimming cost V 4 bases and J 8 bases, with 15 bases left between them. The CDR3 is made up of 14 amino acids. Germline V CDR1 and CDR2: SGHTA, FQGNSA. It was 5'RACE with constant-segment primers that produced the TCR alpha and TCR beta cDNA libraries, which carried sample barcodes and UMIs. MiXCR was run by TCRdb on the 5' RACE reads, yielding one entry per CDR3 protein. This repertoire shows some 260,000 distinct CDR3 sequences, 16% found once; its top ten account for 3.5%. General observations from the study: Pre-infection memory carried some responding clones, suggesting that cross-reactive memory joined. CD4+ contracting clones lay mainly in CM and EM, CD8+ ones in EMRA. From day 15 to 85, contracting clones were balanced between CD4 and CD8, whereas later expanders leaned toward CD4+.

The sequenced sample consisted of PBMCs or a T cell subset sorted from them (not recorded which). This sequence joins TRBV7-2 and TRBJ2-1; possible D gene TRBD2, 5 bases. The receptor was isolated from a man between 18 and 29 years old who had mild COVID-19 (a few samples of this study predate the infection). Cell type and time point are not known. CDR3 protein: CASSSDTGLHEQFF. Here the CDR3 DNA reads TGTGCCAGCAGCTCGGATACGGGGTTGCATGAGCAGTTCTTC.